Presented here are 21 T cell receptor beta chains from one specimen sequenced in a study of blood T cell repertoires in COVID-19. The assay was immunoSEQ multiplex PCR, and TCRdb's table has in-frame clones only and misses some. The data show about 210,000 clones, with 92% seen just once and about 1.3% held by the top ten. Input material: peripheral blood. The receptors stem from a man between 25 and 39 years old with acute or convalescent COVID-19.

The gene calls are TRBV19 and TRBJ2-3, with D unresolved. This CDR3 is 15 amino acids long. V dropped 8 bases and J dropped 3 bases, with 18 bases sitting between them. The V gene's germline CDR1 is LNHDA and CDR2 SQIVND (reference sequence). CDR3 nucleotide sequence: TGTGCCAGTCCCGACCGACCCATACTAACAGATACGCAGTATTTT. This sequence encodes CASPDRPILTDTQYF.

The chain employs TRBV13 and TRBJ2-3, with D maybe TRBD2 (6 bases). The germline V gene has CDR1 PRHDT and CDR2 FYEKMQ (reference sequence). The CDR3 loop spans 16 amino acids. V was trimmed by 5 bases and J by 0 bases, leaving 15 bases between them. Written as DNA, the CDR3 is TGTGCCAGCAGCCTTAGTAGCGGACGAAGCACAGATACGCAGTATTTT. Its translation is CASSLSSGRSTDTQYF.

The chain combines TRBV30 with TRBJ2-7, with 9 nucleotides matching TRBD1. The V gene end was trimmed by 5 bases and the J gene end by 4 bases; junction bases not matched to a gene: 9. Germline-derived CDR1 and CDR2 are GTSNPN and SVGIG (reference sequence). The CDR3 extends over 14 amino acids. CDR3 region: CAWSKQGARYEQYF. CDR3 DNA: TGTGCCTGGTCCAAACAGGGGGCGAGGTACGAGCAGTACTTC.

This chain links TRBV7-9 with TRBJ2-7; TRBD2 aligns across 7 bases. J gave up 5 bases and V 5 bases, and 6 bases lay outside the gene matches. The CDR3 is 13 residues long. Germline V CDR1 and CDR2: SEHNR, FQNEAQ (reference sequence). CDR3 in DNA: TGTGCCAGCAGCCCTCCGGGGACTAACGAGCAGTACTTC. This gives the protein CASSPPGTNEQYF.

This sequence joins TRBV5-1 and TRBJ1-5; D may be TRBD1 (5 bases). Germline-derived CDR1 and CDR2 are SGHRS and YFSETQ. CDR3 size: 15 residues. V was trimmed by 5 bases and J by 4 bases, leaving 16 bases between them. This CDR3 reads CASRLGPTGNQPQHF. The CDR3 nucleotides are TGCGCCAGCAGGCTGGGCCCCACAGGAAATCAGCCCCAGCATTTT.

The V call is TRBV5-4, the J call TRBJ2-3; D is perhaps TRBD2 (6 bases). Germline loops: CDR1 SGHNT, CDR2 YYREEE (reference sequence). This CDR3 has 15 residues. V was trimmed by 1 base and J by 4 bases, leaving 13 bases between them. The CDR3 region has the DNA TGTGCCAGCAGCTTGTCCGGGAGTTCGGCAGATACGCAGTATTTT. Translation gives CASSLSGSSADTQYF.

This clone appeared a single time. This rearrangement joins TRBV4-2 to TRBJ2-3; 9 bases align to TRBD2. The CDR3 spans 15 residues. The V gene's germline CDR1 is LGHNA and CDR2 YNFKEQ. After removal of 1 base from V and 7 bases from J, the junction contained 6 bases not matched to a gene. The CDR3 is CASSQGRGGANTQYF. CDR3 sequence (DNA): TGTGCCAGCAGCCAAGGACGCGGGGGGGCGAATACGCAGTATTTT.

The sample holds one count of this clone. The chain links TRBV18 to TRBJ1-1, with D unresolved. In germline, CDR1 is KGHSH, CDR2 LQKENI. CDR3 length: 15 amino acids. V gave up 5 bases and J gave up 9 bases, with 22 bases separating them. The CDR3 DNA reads TGTGCCAGCTCAGCCCGTGTCGAGATTAACGAACAAGCTTTCTTT. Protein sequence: CASSARVEINEQAFF.

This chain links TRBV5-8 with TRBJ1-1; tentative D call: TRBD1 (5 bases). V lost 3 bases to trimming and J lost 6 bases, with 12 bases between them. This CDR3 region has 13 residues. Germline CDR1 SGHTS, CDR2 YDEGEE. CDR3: CASSSGRFAEAFF. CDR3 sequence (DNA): TGTGCCAGCAGCTCAGGGAGGTTCGCTGAAGCTTTCTTT.

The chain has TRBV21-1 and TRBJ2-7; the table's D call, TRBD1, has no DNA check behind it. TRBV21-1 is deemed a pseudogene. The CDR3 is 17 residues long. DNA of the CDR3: TGTGCCAGCAGCCCCCAGGGGGGGACAGGGTTCACCTACGAGCAGTACTTC. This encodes CASSPQGGTGFTYEQYF.

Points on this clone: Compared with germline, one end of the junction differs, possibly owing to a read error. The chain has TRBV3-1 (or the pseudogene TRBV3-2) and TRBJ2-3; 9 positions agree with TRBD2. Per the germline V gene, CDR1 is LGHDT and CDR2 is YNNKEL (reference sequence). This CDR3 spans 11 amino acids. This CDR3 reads CASSHAGGTLF. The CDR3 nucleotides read TGTGCCAGCAGCCACGCGGGGGGGACTTTATTT.

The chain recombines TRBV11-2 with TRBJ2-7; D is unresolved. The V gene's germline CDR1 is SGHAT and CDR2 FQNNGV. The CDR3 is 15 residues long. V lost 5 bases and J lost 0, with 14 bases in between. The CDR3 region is CASSPGVRSSYEQYF. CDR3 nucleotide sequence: TGTGCCAGCAGCCCCGGAGTGCGTAGCTCCTACGAGCAGTACTTC.

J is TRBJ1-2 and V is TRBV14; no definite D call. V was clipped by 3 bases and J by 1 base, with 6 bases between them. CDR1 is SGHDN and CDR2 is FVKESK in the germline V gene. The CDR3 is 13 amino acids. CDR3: CASSHEVNYGYTF. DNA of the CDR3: TGTGCCAGCAGCCACGAGGTTAACTATGGCTACACCTTC.

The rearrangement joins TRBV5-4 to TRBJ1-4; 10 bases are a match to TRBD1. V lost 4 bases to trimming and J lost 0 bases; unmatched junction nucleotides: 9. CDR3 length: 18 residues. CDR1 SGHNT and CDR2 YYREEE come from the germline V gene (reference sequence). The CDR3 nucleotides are TGTGCCAGCAGCATCCGGGACAGGGGCGTTACAACTAATGAAAAACTGTTTTTT. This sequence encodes CASSIRDRGVTTNEKLFF.

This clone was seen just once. CDR3 sequence reads: CASGLGQRTDNEQFF. CDR3 nucleotide sequence: TGTGCCAGCGGGTTGGGACAGCGGACTGACAATGAGCAGTTCTTC. The genes are TRBV28 and TRBJ2-1; 7 bases map to TRBD1. The CDR3 covers 15 residues. V shed 8 bases, J shed 5 bases, and the junction held 12 bases outside the gene matches. CDR1 and CDR2 (germline): MDHEN, SYDVKM.

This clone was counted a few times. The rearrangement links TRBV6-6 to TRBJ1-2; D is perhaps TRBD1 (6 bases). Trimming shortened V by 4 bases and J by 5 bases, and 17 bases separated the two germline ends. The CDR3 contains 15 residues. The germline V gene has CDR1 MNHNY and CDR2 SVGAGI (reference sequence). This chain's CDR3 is CASSFNPTGPYGYTF. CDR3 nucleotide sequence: TGTGCCAGCAGTTTCAACCCGACAGGCCCTTATGGCTACACCTTC.

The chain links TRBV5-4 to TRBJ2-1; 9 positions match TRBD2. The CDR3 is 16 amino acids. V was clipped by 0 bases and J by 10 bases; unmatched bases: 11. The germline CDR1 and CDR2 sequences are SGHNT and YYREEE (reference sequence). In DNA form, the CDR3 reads TGTGCCAGCAGCTTGGTAGGGCGGGGGGGCGCAAGAGAGCAGTTCTTC. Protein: CASSLVGRGGAREQFF.

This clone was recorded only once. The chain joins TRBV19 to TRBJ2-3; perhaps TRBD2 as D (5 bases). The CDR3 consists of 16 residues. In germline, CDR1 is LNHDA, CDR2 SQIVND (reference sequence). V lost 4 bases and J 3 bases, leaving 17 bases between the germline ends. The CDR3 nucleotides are TGTGCCAGTAGTACCCCCTTGAGGGTTGGTACAGATACGCAGTATTTT. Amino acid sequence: CASSTPLRVGTDTQYF.

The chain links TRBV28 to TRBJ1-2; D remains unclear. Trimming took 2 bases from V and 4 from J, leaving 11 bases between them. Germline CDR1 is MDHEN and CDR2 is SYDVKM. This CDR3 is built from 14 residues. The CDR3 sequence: CASSLGSNLYGYTF. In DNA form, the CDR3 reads TGTGCCAGCAGTTTAGGCAGTAACCTCTATGGCTACACCTTC.

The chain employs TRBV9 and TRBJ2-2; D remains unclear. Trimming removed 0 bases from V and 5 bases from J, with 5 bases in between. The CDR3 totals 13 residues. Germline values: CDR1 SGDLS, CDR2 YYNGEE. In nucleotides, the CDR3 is TGTGCCAGCAGCGTAGTTGAGACCGGGGAGCTGTTTTTT. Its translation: CASSVVETGELFF.

CDR3 nucleotide sequence: TGTGCCAGCAGCTCGCAATATGGGACAGGGAATAAAGCTTTCTTT. Its translation is CASSSQYGTGNKAFF. This chain uses TRBV5-5 with TRBJ1-1; 9 bases are a match to TRBD1. CDR1 and CDR2 (germline): SGHKS, YYEKEE (reference sequence). V shed 3 bases, J shed 9 bases, and the junction held 12 bases outside the gene matches. This CDR3 contains 15 residues.